These 27 T cell receptor beta chains were all obtained from the same sample, sequenced in a study of CD8+CD57+ T cells in acquired aplastic anemia. Only patients with CD8+CD57+ cell expansion on flow cytometry were chosen for sequencing. TCR beta VDJ and CDR3 profiling used genomic DNA as template. TCRdb reprocessed the reads with MiXCR, giving one entry per CDR3 protein. The data contain hundreds of thousands of distinct CDR3 sequences, 56% of them singletons. Specimen: sorted CD4+, CD8+, or CD8+CD57+ T cells (not recorded which) from PBMCs. The receptors were sampled from a human donor with aplastic anemia.

This chain connects TRBV7-2 to TRBJ2-5; the D gene could be TRBD1 or TRBD2 (5 bases each). V gave up 1 base and J gave up 5 bases, with 8 bases separating them. This CDR3 contains 13 residues. From germline, CDR1 is SGHTA and CDR2 FQGNSA. Here the CDR3 DNA reads TGTGCCAGCAGCTTAGTAGGGACGGAGACCCAGTACTTC. Its translation: CASSLVGTETQYF.

The rearrangement uses TRBV4-2 and TRBJ1-5; TRBD1 is a possible D gene (5 bases). This CDR3 comprises 16 residues. Deletions cut 0 bases from V and 7 bases from J, with 16 bases between. Germline assignment: CDR1 LGHNA and CDR2 YNFKEQ. This chain's CDR3 is CASSQDLGVRDQPQHF. CDR3 DNA: TGTGCCAGCAGCCAAGATCTTGGGGTTCGGGACCAGCCCCAGCATTTT.

This sequence joins TRBV19 and TRBJ2-5; D remains ambiguous. The CDR3 has 15 residues. The germline V gene has CDR1 LNHDA and CDR2 SQIVND (reference sequence). V was clipped by 2 bases and J by 2 bases, with 12 bases between them. Written as DNA, the CDR3 is TGTGCCAGTAGTATAAGGCTACAAAAGCAAGAGACCCAGTACTTC. Translated: CASSIRLQKQETQYF.

Comments on this clonotype: One end of the junction varies from germline; a read error may be responsible. The chain links TRBV2 to TRBJ2-1, with 9 nucleotides matching TRBD2. Germline V lookup: CDR1 SNHLY, CDR2 FYNNEI. The CDR3 sequence is 15 residues long. This chain's CDR3 is CASSAAAGGIDEQFF. The CDR3 nucleotides are TGTGCCAGCAGTGCTGCGGCGGGGGGGATCGATGAGCAATTCTTC.

This sequence joins TRBV5-4 and TRBJ2-7; the match to TRBD2 covers 14 bases. The germline V gene encodes CDR1 SGHNT and CDR2 YYREEE (reference sequence). Germline trimming cut 7 bases from V and 0 bases from J; bases unmatched to any gene: 0. The CDR3 loop spans 14 amino acids. The CDR3 protein is CASGLAGGSYEQYF. CDR3 DNA: TGTGCCAGCGGACTAGCGGGAGGCTCCTACGAGCAGTACTTC.

The chain carries TRBV19 and TRBJ1-1; D perhaps matches TRBD1 (5 bases). The CDR3 spans 15 residues. V gave up 4 bases and J gave up 3 bases, with 15 bases separating them. From germline, CDR1 is LNHDA and CDR2 SQIVND (reference sequence). The CDR3 DNA reads as TGTGCCAGTAGTACCCTCCGGGGCGCGGACACTGAAGCTTTCTTT. Amino acid sequence: CASSTLRGADTEAFF.

CDR3 bases: TGTGCCAGCGTCGAAACAGGGGGCGCAGGGATGGATACGCAGTATTTT. Translating gives CASVETGGAGMDTQYF. V is TRBV9 and J is TRBJ2-3, with 9 bases identical to TRBD1. The CDR3 runs 16 residues. The germline gives CDR1 SGDLS, CDR2 YYNGEE. Trimming removed 7 bases from V and 6 bases from J; junction bases left unmatched: 15.

The V gene is TRBV5-1, the J gene TRBJ2-2; D is perhaps TRBD2 (6 bases). V lost 4 bases and J lost 0, with 10 bases in between. The CDR3 length is 15 residues. Germline V gives CDR1 SGHRS, CDR2 YFSETQ. The CDR3 protein is CASSRGATNTGELFF. As DNA, the CDR3 is TGCGCCAGCAGCCGCGGGGCCACGAACACCGGGGAGCTGTTTTTT.

This clonotype was observed many times. This chain uses TRBV25-1 with TRBJ1-4; D perhaps matches TRBD1 (6 bases). V was shortened by 6 bases and J by 5 bases, with 10 bases between the two germline ends. The germline V gene has CDR1 MGHDK and CDR2 SYGVNS. The CDR3 spans 13 residues. The CDR3 bases are TGTGCCAGCAGGAGGACAGAGAATGAAAAACTGTTTTTT. Its translation is CASRRTENEKLFF.

This clonotype has just a few counts. The chain recombines TRBV9 with TRBJ2-1; 10 bases are a match to TRBD2. This CDR3 has 15 amino acids. V trimming: 4 bases; J trimming: 8 bases; junction bases outside the gene matches: 9. Germline CDR1 SGDLS, CDR2 YYNGEE. The CDR3 spells CASSYGTSESDEQFF. CDR3 bases: TGTGCCAGCAGCTACGGGACTAGCGAGAGCGATGAGCAGTTCTTC.

Ten or more counts support this clonotype. The gene calls are TRBV6-2 or TRBV6-3 and TRBJ2-1, with 8 bases that match TRBD2. Germline V lookup: CDR1 MNHEY, CDR2 SVGEGT. Trimming removed 7 bases from V and 9 bases from J; junction bases left unmatched: 11. This CDR3 has 14 amino acids. CDR3 nucleotide sequence: TGTGCCAGCATTCCGGGAGGGTCTGGCGGTGAGCAGTTCTTC. It yields the protein CASIPGGSGGEQFF.

This clonotype was observed at least ten times. The chain employs TRBV11-2 and TRBJ2-7; D remains unclear. CDR1 is SGHAT, CDR2 FQNNGV, per germline. The CDR3 runs to 14 residues. With 2 bases removed from V and 0 bases from J, the gap between germline ends came to 8 bases. CDR3 sequence (DNA): TGTGCCAGCAGCTTACACCAGATCTCCTACGAGCAGTACTTC. It translates to CASSLHQISYEQYF.

The chain links TRBV2 to TRBJ1-2; 7 positions agree with TRBD1. The germline V gene encodes CDR1 SNHLY and CDR2 FYNNEI. CDR3 length: 12 amino acids. Germline trimming cut 6 bases from V and 6 bases from J; bases unmatched to any gene: 4. The CDR3, as DNA: TGTGCCAGCAGGGGGGACAGCGATGGCTACACCTTC. Its protein is CASRGDSDGYTF.

This chain joins TRBV7-3 and TRBJ2-1; 11 nucleotides agree with TRBD2. V shed 6 bases, J shed 3 bases, and the junction held 4 bases outside the gene matches. CDR1 SGHTA and CDR2 FQGTGA come from the germline V gene. This CDR3 region has 15 residues. CDR3 bases: TGTGCCAGCAGGTCTAGCGGGAGGTTCTACAATGAGCAGTTCTTC. Amino acid sequence: CASRSSGRFYNEQFF. Complete variable domain (other parts from reference TRBV7-3 and TRBJ2-1): GAGVSQTPSNKVTEKGKYVELRCDPISGHTALYWYRQSLGQGPEFLIYFQGTGAADDSGLPNDRFFAVRPEGSVSTLKIQRTERGDSAVYLCASRSSGRFYNEQFFGPGTRLTVL.

This clonotype was recorded at least ten times. The chain is built from TRBV10-3 and TRBJ1-2; no clear D. Trimming pared 6 bases from V and 4 bases from J, leaving 9 bases between. There are 12 residues in the CDR3. The germline V gene encodes CDR1 ENHRY and CDR2 SYGVKD. The CDR3 loop is CAISPAAYGYTF. The DNA of the CDR3 is TGTGCCATCAGCCCGGCCGCCTATGGCTACACCTTC.

The chain combines TRBV10-2 with TRBJ1-2, with TRBD1 as a possible D gene (6 bases). The CDR3 has 12 amino acids. CDR1 is WSHSY, CDR2 SAAADI, per germline. V lost 4 bases and J 11 bases, leaving 14 bases between the germline ends. The CDR3 coding sequence is TGCGCCAGCAGTGTAAAAGGGGGTGAATACACCTTC. Its translation: CASSVKGGEYTF.

V gene TRBV6-5 combines with J gene TRBJ1-5, with 8 positions matching TRBD1. Losses at the gene ends were 6 bases for V and 6 bases for J; bases not matched to a gene: 10. Germline assignment: CDR1 MNHEY and CDR2 SVGAGI. This CDR3 comprises 15 residues. CDR3 sequence reads: CASSPGQGLGQPQHF. CDR3 in DNA: TGTGCCAGCAGCCCCGGACAGGGTTTGGGTCAGCCCCAGCATTTT.

In its sample, this clonotype was seen many times. The V and J genes are TRBV25-1 and TRBJ2-7, with TRBD1 identical over 7 bases. Losses at the gene ends were 4 bases for V and 1 base for J; bases not matched to a gene: 7. The CDR3 extends over 15 amino acids. CDR1 MGHDK and CDR2 SYGVNS come from the germline V gene. This CDR3 reads CASSAQNRGSYEQYF. CDR3 bases: TGTGCCAGCAGTGCTCAAAACAGGGGTTCCTACGAGCAGTACTTC.

This clonotype was detected only a few times. This chain uses TRBV25-1 with TRBJ2-1; 7 bases fit TRBD2. Germline loops: CDR1 MGHDK, CDR2 SYGVNS. With V trimmed by 0 bases and J by 6 bases, 5 bases remained unmatched. The CDR3 totals 15 residues. The CDR3 bases are TGTGCCAGCAGTGAATATGGGGCGGGAGTCAATGAGCAGTTCTTC. It yields the protein CASSEYGAGVNEQFF.

This clonotype ranks as medium-sized. This sequence joins TRBV10-3 and TRBJ2-1; a possible D gene is TRBD1 (5 bases). The CDR3 contains 13 residues. Germline-derived CDR1 and CDR2 are ENHRY and SYGVKD. Trimming cost V 11 bases and J 9 bases, with 20 bases left between them. In nucleotides, the CDR3 is TGTGCCGTCTCCCGCCAGGGCGCCGTTGAGCAGTTCTTC. Its translation is CAVSRQGAVEQFF.

The rearrangement uses TRBV20-1 and TRBJ1-2, with a tentative D call TRBD1 (6 bases). The CDR3 covers 13 residues. V shed 5 bases and J shed 4 bases, with 14 bases lying between them. Germline V gene lookup returns CDR1 DFQATT and CDR2 SNEGSKA (reference sequence). CDR3 residues: CSALRTDGYGYTF. The DNA of the CDR3 is TGCAGTGCTCTTAGGACAGACGGCTATGGCTACACCTTC.

On this clonotype itself: At one end, the junction sequence differs from germline, possibly due to a read error. The chain uses TRBV5-1 and TRBJ2-5; D not certain. Germline V gene sequence: CDR1 SGHRS, CDR2 YFSETQ. CDR3 length equals 12 residues. The CDR3 is CASSYPPETQYF. The DNA for the CDR3 is TGTGCCAGCAGCTACCCTCCAGAGACCCAGTACTTC.

The chain recombines TRBV24-1 with TRBJ2-2; 10 nucleotides line up with TRBD1. The CDR3 totals 15 residues. J gave up 3 bases and V 12 bases, and 9 bases lay outside the gene matches. Germline CDR1 and CDR2: KGHDR and SFDVKD. CDR3 coding DNA: TGTGCCGGAGCTCCCGGGACAGGGGACACCGGGGAGCTGTTTTTT. This translates into CAGAPGTGDTGELFF.

This clonotype has just a few counts. The V call is TRBV7-2, the J call TRBJ2-5, with D tentatively TRBD2 (6 bases). Trimming took off 3 bases at V and 9 bases at J, with 8 bases between the two ends. Germline V lookup: CDR1 SGHTA, CDR2 FQGNSA. The CDR3 runs to 11 residues. DNA of the CDR3: TGTGCCAGCAGCTTTAGGGAGGCCCAGTACTTC. Its translation is CASSFREAQYF.

V is TRBV7-2 and J is TRBJ1-6; 7 bases line up with TRBD1. Germline V gene lookup returns CDR1 SGHTA and CDR2 FQGNSA. V was clipped by 0 bases and J by 1 base; unmatched bases: 9. The CDR3 is 19 residues long. The CDR3 region is CASSLAPVGRGSYNSPLHF. As DNA, the CDR3 is TGTGCCAGCAGCTTAGCGCCCGTGGGCAGGGGGTCCTATAATTCACCCCTCCACTTT.

This clonotype showed up many times. This chain joins TRBV3-1 and TRBJ2-7; D unresolved. Trimming stripped 7 bases from V and 6 bases from J, with 13 bases between. The V gene's germline CDR1 is LGHDT and CDR2 YNNKEL (reference sequence). The length of the CDR3 is 12 residues. CDR3 region: CASNQARGEQYF. The CDR3 DNA is TGTGCCAGCAACCAGGCCAGAGGCGAGCAGTACTTC.

V usage is TRBV7-2 and J usage is TRBJ2-7; a possible D gene is TRBD1 (5 bases). The CDR3 is made up of 15 amino acids. The V and J ends lost 5 bases and 4 bases respectively, with 18 bases between them. The germline gives CDR1 SGHTA, CDR2 FQGNSA. The CDR3 region has the DNA TGTGCCAGCAGCACCAGTGGGGCGCCCACTTACGAGCAGTACTTC. This gives the protein CASSTSGAPTYEQYF.